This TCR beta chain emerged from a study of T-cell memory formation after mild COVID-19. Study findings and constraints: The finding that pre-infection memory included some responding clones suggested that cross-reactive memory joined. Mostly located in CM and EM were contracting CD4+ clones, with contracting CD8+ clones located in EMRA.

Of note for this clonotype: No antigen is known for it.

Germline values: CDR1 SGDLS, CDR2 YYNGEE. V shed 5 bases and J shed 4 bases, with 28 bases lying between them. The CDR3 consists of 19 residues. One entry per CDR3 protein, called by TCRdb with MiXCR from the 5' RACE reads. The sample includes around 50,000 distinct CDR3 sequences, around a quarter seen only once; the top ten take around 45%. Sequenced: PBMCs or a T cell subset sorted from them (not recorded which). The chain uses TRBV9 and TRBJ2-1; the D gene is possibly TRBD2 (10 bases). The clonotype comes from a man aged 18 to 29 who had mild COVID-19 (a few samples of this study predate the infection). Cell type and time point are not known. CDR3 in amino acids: CASSDPGQGSGGVYNEQFF. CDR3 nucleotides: TGTGCCAGCAGTGACCCGGGACAGGGAAGCGGGGGGGTGTACAATGAGCAGTTCTTC.